This T cell receptor (beta chain) was retrieved from a study of shared clonotypes between healthy human individuals. CDR3 length: 10 amino acids. Trimming took 8 bases from V and 7 from J, leaving 8 bases between them. Per the germline V gene, CDR1 is MDHEN and CDR2 is SYDVKM. Profiling relied on immunoSEQ multiplex PCR, and the TCRdb table lists in-frame clones only, not all of them. This table has about 1.1 million clones, roughly 77% appearing once. J is TRBJ1-2 and V is TRBV28; D is undetermined. The sequence derives from a man in his late teens or twenties in good health. Some clones in this sample may be carry-over from other donors' samples. Sequencing was carried out using memory CD4+ T cells from PBMCs. The subset here: CD45RA-negative fraction. Here the CDR3 reads CASGQGGYTF. The DNA for the CDR3 is TGTGCCAGCGGCCAAGGTGGCTACACCTTC.